This T cell receptor (beta chain) was recorded in a study of regulatory T cells in long-lasting Graves disease. Across the whole study: Patients met the persistent Graves' disease definition after over 5 years of antithyroid drugs with positive TSH receptor antibodies.

Germline assignment: CDR1 SEHNR and CDR2 FQNEAQ (reference sequence). CDR3 length equals 12 residues. V lost 5 bases, J lost 8 bases, and 12 bases lay in between. Comment on this clonotype: The antigen remains unidentified.

Time point specified: persistent/refractory GD, antithyroid drugs over 5 years with positive TRAb. Preparation of the TCR library used RNA extracted from PBMCs. Sequencing libraries for TCR beta were prepared with iRepertoire HTBI primers and Arm-PCR of CDR3 regions. Each CDR3 protein is one row after TCRdb ran MiXCR on the multiplex PCR reads. Here the sample spans 420,000 or so distinct CDR3 sequences, less than 25% being singletons. Study observations and caveats: The study examined only peripheral blood, not thyroid tissue. Persistent Graves' patients showed reduced TCR diversity versus newly diagnosed patients. Sharing of public clonotypes was greater in persistent patients (about 2,700) than in new patients (roughly 1,000).

The source of this sequence is a female donor with Graves disease. The rearrangement links TRBV7-9 to TRBJ1-2; D is possibly TRBD1 (5 bases). The input for sequencing was peripheral blood mononuclear cells (PBMCs), taken when the disease was refractory, from a patient treated with antithyroid drugs. The DNA for the CDR3 is TGTGCCAGCAGCACCGGGACTTGGGGCTACACCTTC. It encodes CASSTGTWGYTF.